The entry that follows covers one T cell receptor (beta chain) sequence. The antigen is not known. This sample was taken from a study of cytomegalovirus exposure and HLA in healthy donors. V shed 6 bases, J shed 4 bases, and the junction held 8 bases outside the gene matches. The germline CDR1 and CDR2 sequences are SGHVS and FNYEAQ. The CDR3 covers 15 residues. TCRdb's table, derived via immunoSEQ multiplex PCR, lists solely in-frame clones and lacks some. The table has about 160,000 clones, 86% seen once. Broader study findings: The study labeled more than 150 TCR beta chains cytomegalovirus-associated.

This chain links TRBV7-6 with TRBJ2-1, with 8 bases matching TRBD2. The sequence was obtained from a woman aged 18-29 years in good health and CMV-seronegative. Sequencing was carried out using PBMCs. The CDR3 region is CASSSTSGAYNEQFF. In nucleotides, the CDR3 is TGTGCCAGCAGTTCCACTAGCGGAGCTTACAATGAGCAGTTCTTC.